The next 25 T cell receptor beta chains were all read from a single sample in a study of early T cells in non-severe SARS-CoV-2 infection. TCRdb recomputed calls from the 5' RACE reads with MiXCR, one row per CDR3 protein. The table has 20,000 to 30,000 distinct CDR3 sequences, roughly 4% seen once. Source material: whole blood. These receptors were collected from an adult who was a healthcare worker with PCR-confirmed SARS-CoV-2 infection or an uninfected control (not recorded which).

The rearrangement joins TRBV2 to TRBJ2-3; TRBD2 agrees at 8 bases. Germline CDR1 is SNHLY and CDR2 is FYNNEI. This CDR3 has 13 residues. V shed 6 bases and J 3 bases; nucleotides not matched to a gene: 2. The CDR3: CASSRGRTDTQYF. The CDR3 nucleotides are TGTGCCAGCAGCCGCGGGAGGACAGATACGCAGTATTTT.

In DNA form, the CDR3 reads TGTGCCACCAGTGATCGGTTAGGACTCCCAGGGGAGAATGAGCAGTTCTTC. This sequence encodes CATSDRLGLPGENEQFF. The gene calls are TRBV24-1 and TRBJ2-1; a weak D match, TRBD1 (6 bases). Germline V gives CDR1 KGHDR, CDR2 SFDVKD. The CDR3 is 17 amino acids. Between the trimmed V and J ends, which lost 3 bases and 7 bases, there was a span of 21 bases.

There are many counts of this clonotype. The chain recombines TRBV7-9 with TRBJ1-1; D possibly corresponds to TRBD1 (5 bases). The CDR3 is made up of 17 amino acids. V lost 6 bases and J 0 bases, leaving 20 bases between the germline ends. Germline lookup yields CDR1 SEHNR and CDR2 FQNEAQ (reference sequence). CDR3 residues: CASRRGLQEGMNTEAFF. In DNA form, the CDR3 reads TGTGCCAGCAGACGCGGGCTTCAGGAGGGGATGAACACTGAAGCTTTCTTT.

This clonotype came up many times. The V and J genes are TRBV12-3 or TRBV12-4 and TRBJ1-2; D not resolved. Trimming left V 6 bases short and J 8 bases short, with 19 bases between. The CDR3 extends over 14 amino acids. The chain's CDR3 is CASSTPSWGWGYTF. Written as DNA, the CDR3 is TGTGCCAGCAGCACCCCCAGCTGGGGATGGGGCTACACCTTC.

This clonotype was counted many times. The chain employs TRBV10-3 and TRBJ2-7; D tentatively reads TRBD1 or TRBD2 (5 bases each). The ends were cut back, 4 bases at V and 0 bases at J, with 13 bases in the middle. This CDR3 contains 15 residues. Germline CDR1 reads ENHRY; CDR2 reads SYGVKD. In DNA form, the CDR3 reads TGTGCCATCAGTGGTGGGGGTACGAGCTCCTACGAGCAGTACTTC. It yields the protein CAISGGGTSSYEQYF.

This clonotype has only a few counts. The genes are TRBV20-1 and TRBJ2-3, with TRBD2 matching over 8 bases. This CDR3 spans 16 amino acids. With V trimmed by 6 bases and J by 2 bases, 13 bases remained unmatched. Germline loops: CDR1 DFQATT, CDR2 SNEGSKA (reference sequence). The CDR3 DNA follows: TGCAGTGCCCCCCGAATTGTAGCGGGGTACACAGATACGCAGTATTTT. Its protein is CSAPRIVAGYTDTQYF.

This clonotype showed up many times. The rearrangement uses TRBV6-2 or TRBV6-3 and TRBJ2-7; TRBD1 matches 9 bases. The CDR3 has 15 amino acids. Germline CDR1 and CDR2: MNHEY and SVGEGT. Losses at the gene ends were 4 bases for V and 6 bases for J; bases not matched to a gene: 10. CDR3 DNA sequence: TGTGCCAGCAGTTCCCCCGGACAGGGGATAATCGAGCAGTACTTC. This gives the protein CASSSPGQGIIEQYF.

This clonotype showed up many times. This chain connects TRBV2 to TRBJ1-6; D uncertain. Germline CDR1 is SNHLY and CDR2 is FYNNEI. Trimming pared 8 bases from V and 10 bases from J, leaving 12 bases between. This CDR3 comprises 12 residues. CDR3 in amino acids: CASVPPGSPLHF. CDR3 sequence (DNA): TGTGCCAGCGTCCCCCCGGGATCACCCCTCCACTTT.

There are many counts of this clonotype. The genes are TRBV7-2 and TRBJ1-1; 8 positions agree with TRBD1. This CDR3 has 14 amino acids. Germline CDR1 is SGHTA and CDR2 is FQGNSA. The V and J ends lost 5 bases and 4 bases, in that order; junction bases with no gene match: 6. The CDR3 nucleotides read TGTGCCAGCAGCCGGACAGGGTCGAGCACTGAAGCTTTCTTT. It specifies CASSRTGSSTEAFF.

This clonotype came up many times. V and J are TRBV7-6 and TRBJ2-1; 8 nucleotides line up with TRBD2. Germline CDR1 reads SGHVS; CDR2 reads FNYEAQ. Losses at the gene ends were 4 bases for V and 1 base for J; bases not matched to a gene: 6. The CDR3 has 16 residues. The CDR3 sequence: CASSYPGLGSYNEQFF. CDR3 bases: TGTGCCAGCAGCTATCCGGGACTAGGGTCCTACAATGAGCAGTTCTTC.

The chain has TRBV5-1 and TRBJ2-7; D remains unclear. V was clipped by 5 bases and J by 4 bases, with 25 bases between them. Germline CDR1 reads SGHRS; CDR2 reads YFSETQ. This CDR3 is 17 amino acids long. CDR3: CASSRILSRTMGYEQYF. The CDR3, as DNA: TGCGCCAGCAGTCGAATACTTTCCCGCACTATGGGGTACGAGCAGTACTTC.

By proportion, this clonotype is medium-sized. The chain has TRBV28 and TRBJ1-6; D might be TRBD1 (6 bases). Between the trimmed V and J ends, which lost 6 bases and 3 bases, there was a span of 12 bases. There are 15 residues in the CDR3. CDR1 and CDR2 from the germline V gene are MDHEN and SYDVKM. DNA of the CDR3: TGTGCCAGCAGGTCCAGGACAGACTATAATTCACCCCTCCACTTT. Translated: CASRSRTDYNSPLHF.

The chain combines TRBV28 with TRBJ1-6; D gene ambiguous. The CDR3 consists of 12 residues. V lost 3 bases to trimming and J lost 7 bases, with 4 bases between them. Germline V gene sequence: CDR1 MDHEN, CDR2 SYDVKM. In nucleotides, the CDR3 is TGTGCCAGCAGTTTGCAGAATTCACCCCTCCACTTT. Protein: CASSLQNSPLHF.

This chain uses TRBV29-1 with TRBJ2-5; a weak D match, TRBD1 (5 bases). CDR1 is SQVTM, CDR2 ANQGSEA, per germline. The CDR3 extends over 13 amino acids. V lost 6 bases and J lost 2, with 13 bases in between. The CDR3 reads CSVTGAVQETQYF. The CDR3 bases are TGCAGCGTAACTGGGGCAGTTCAAGAGACCCAGTACTTC.

This clonotype showed up many times. The chain recombines TRBV20-1 with TRBJ2-1; the D call may be TRBD1 or TRBD2 (5 bases each). This CDR3 contains 15 residues. V gave up 0 bases and J gave up 8 bases, with 17 bases separating them. Germline-derived CDR1 and CDR2 are DFQATT and SNEGSKA (reference sequence). Here the CDR3 DNA reads TGCAGTGCTAGAGATCCAAGGGGTAGCGTCCATGAGCAGTTCTTC. This encodes CSARDPRGSVHEQFF.

This clonotype was observed many times. V and J are TRBV30 and TRBJ2-3; D is unclear. V lost 2 bases and J 0 bases, leaving 6 bases between the germline ends. The length of the CDR3 is 13 residues. Germline values: CDR1 GTSNPN, CDR2 SVGIG (reference sequence). The CDR3 region is CAWSRRSTDTQYF. CDR3 bases: TGTGCCTGGAGTAGACGGAGCACAGATACGCAGTATTTT.

This clonotype appeared many times. The chain has TRBV9 and TRBJ2-3, with TRBD2 matching 11 bases. The CDR3 totals 16 residues. V lost 3 bases, J lost 2 bases, and 5 bases stayed unmatched. CDR1 SGDLS and CDR2 YYNGEE come from the germline V gene. The DNA for the CDR3 is TGTGCCAGCAGCGGCGGACTAGCGGGTTACACAGATACGCAGTATTTT. Its translation: CASSGGLAGYTDTQYF.

In this sample, this clonotype turned up many times. The J gene is TRBJ2-6, the V gene TRBV19; D ambiguous. Trimming left V 1 base short and J 1 base short, with 14 bases between. The V gene's germline CDR1 is LNHDA and CDR2 SQIVND (reference sequence). The CDR3 consists of 18 residues. This chain's CDR3 is CASSIVGWAESGANVLTF. Here the CDR3 DNA reads TGTGCCAGTAGTATAGTGGGGTGGGCCGAGTCTGGGGCCAACGTCCTGACTTTC.

In its sample, this clonotype was seen many times. The chain uses TRBV5-4 and TRBJ1-2, with D possibly being TRBD1 (6 bases). Germline CDR1 SGHNT, CDR2 YYREEE (reference sequence). Trimming removed 4 bases from V and 3 bases from J, with 16 bases in between. This CDR3 is 15 amino acids long. CDR3 in amino acids: CASSTLYRDDYGYTF. DNA of the CDR3: TGTGCCAGCAGCACGCTGTACAGGGATGACTATGGCTACACCTTC.

This clonotype has ten or more counts. This chain links TRBV30 with TRBJ1-1; TRBD1 agrees at 10 bases. Germline V gives CDR1 GTSNPN, CDR2 SVGIG (reference sequence). The CDR3 contains 14 residues. Trimming at V came to 2 bases and at J to 3 bases, leaving 3 bases not matched to a gene. CDR3 amino acids: CAWSRTGGYTEAFF. As DNA, the CDR3 is TGTGCCTGGAGTAGGACAGGGGGATACACTGAAGCTTTCTTT.

The chain employs TRBV20-1 and TRBJ2-5, with 13 bases aligning to TRBD2. This CDR3 is built from 17 residues. Germline trimming cut 3 bases from V and 4 bases from J; bases unmatched to any gene: 11. From germline, CDR1 is DFQATT and CDR2 SNEGSKA (reference sequence). CDR3 DNA sequence: TGCAGTGCTAGGCTCCTCTGGACTAGCGGGAGTTCAGAGACCCAGTACTTC. Its translation is CSARLLWTSGSSETQYF.

The gene calls are TRBV21-1 and TRBJ2-5; TRBD1, the table's D call, was not compared with the DNA. TRBV21-1 is described as a pseudogene. The CDR3 covers 17 residues. The CDR3, as DNA: TGTGCCAGCAGCAGGACCCGGGACAGCCACTGCCAAGAGACCCAGTACTTC. Protein sequence: CASSRTRDSHCQETQYF.

This clonotype is labeled as medium-sized. The rearrangement links TRBV5-1 to TRBJ1-5; D might be TRBD1 (6 bases). The germline V gene has CDR1 SGHRS and CDR2 YFSETQ. V dropped 0 bases and J dropped 4 bases, with 14 bases sitting between them. CDR3 length equals 16 residues. In DNA, the CDR3 is TGCGCCAGCAGCTTGGGGACAGTCAGTGATAATCAGCCCCAGCATTTT. Amino acids: CASSLGTVSDNQPQHF.

CDR3 protein: CASSLRGRFGTEAFF. The DNA of the CDR3 is TGTGCCAGCAGTCTGAGGGGGCGTTTCGGCACTGAAGCTTTCTTT. The rearrangement links TRBV28 to TRBJ1-1; 7 nucleotides match TRBD1. Germline values: CDR1 MDHEN, CDR2 SYDVKM. The CDR3 runs to 15 residues. The junction had 10 bases not matched to a gene; V was cut back by 5 bases and J by 4 bases.

This clonotype was seen repeatedly, ten times or more. V is TRBV7-6 and J is TRBJ2-3, with no clear D. From germline, CDR1 is SGHVS and CDR2 FNYEAQ. This CDR3 spans 13 amino acids. V was pared by 5 bases and J by 6 bases, with 12 bases between. The CDR3: CASSPGPGDTQYF. CDR3 bases: TGTGCCAGCAGCCCCGGCCCCGGCGATACGCAGTATTTT.